The 30 T cell receptor beta chains below all came from one sample that was sequenced in a study of shared clonotypes between healthy human individuals. Sequenced by immunoSEQ multiplex PCR; TCRdb stores in-frame clones only, minus some. This sample has about 490,000 clones, with roughly 78% found just once. Sequencing input: PBMCs. Every receptor here comes from a woman aged 40 to 50 in good health. Some clones in this sample may be carry-over from other donors' samples.

The chain has TRBV15 and TRBJ2-1, with D maybe TRBD1 (5 bases). The CDR3 is 14 amino acids. V was shortened by 0 bases and J by 6 bases, with 9 bases between the two germline ends. The germline CDR1 and CDR2 sequences are LNHNV and YYDKDF (reference sequence). The CDR3 loop reads CATSRDRARNEQFF. The CDR3 nucleotides read TGTGCCACCAGCAGAGACAGGGCCCGCAATGAGCAGTTCTTC.

The chain combines TRBV7-9 with TRBJ2-6; D not certain. Trimming removed 7 bases at V and 4 bases at J, with 8 bases between. The V gene's germline CDR1 is SEHNR and CDR2 FQNEAQ (reference sequence). This CDR3 contains 13 residues. CDR3: CASKSAGANVLTF. The CDR3 nucleotides read TGTGCCAGCAAGTCGGCAGGGGCCAACGTCCTGACTTTC.

The chain links TRBV7-9 to TRBJ2-3, with 15 bases matching TRBD2. The CDR3 runs 16 residues. In germline, CDR1 is SEHNR, CDR2 FQNEAQ (reference sequence). The V and J ends lost 4 bases and 4 bases, in that order; junction bases with no gene match: 3. The CDR3 loop is CASSSGLAGGADTQYF. CDR3 DNA: TGTGCCAGCAGCTCCGGACTAGCGGGAGGGGCAGATACGCAGTATTTT.

This chain connects TRBV5-4 to TRBJ2-7; D could derive from TRBD1 or TRBD2 (5 bases each). Germline V lookup: CDR1 SGHNT, CDR2 YYREEE (reference sequence). V dropped 4 bases and J dropped 4 bases, with 15 bases sitting between them. The CDR3 loop spans 14 amino acids. CDR3 nucleotides: TGTGCCAGCAGCCCCGGGACGGAAAAATACGAGCAGTACTTC. This sequence encodes CASSPGTEKYEQYF.

V gene TRBV7-4 combines with J gene TRBJ1-2; D possibly corresponds to TRBD1 (5 bases). Trimming cost V 2 bases and J 4 bases, with 14 bases left between them. Germline loops: CDR1 SGHVT, CDR2 SQSDAQ. The CDR3 covers 15 residues. The CDR3 here is CASSLTGTSLYGYTF. CDR3 in DNA: TGTGCCAGCAGCTTAACCGGGACGTCCCTCTATGGCTACACCTTC. The full variable domain, completed using reference TRBV7-4 and TRBJ1-2, is GAGVSQSPRYKVAKRGRDVALRCDSISGHVTLYWYRQTLGQGSEVLTYSQSDAQRDKSGRPSGRFSAERPERSVSTLKIQRTEQGDSAVYLCASSLTGTSLYGYTFGSGTRLTVV.

The rearrangement uses TRBV6-6 and TRBJ1-6; TRBD1 aligns across 10 bases. The CDR3 length is 14 residues. V trimming: 6 bases; J trimming: 9 bases; junction bases outside the gene matches: 5. Per the germline V gene, CDR1 is MNHNY and CDR2 is SVGAGI (reference sequence). The CDR3 loop is CASRDGQGGSPLHF. In DNA form, the CDR3 reads TGTGCCAGCAGGGACGGACAGGGGGGTTCACCCCTCCACTTT.

This chain links TRBV9 with TRBJ1-5; D gene ambiguous. The CDR3 spans 14 residues. Germline V gene lookup returns CDR1 SGDLS and CDR2 YYNGEE. V was cut by 0 bases and J by 3 bases, with 7 bases left in between. The CDR3, as DNA: TGTGCCAGCAGCGTAGGTAGTCACAATCAGCCCCAGCATTTT. Translating gives CASSVGSHNQPQHF.

This clone was seen only a few times. The sample has other DNA sequences that encode this CDR3 too. The V and J genes are TRBV4-1 and TRBJ2-2; 10 nucleotides match TRBD2. J was trimmed by 4 bases and V by 1 base; bases with no gene match: 9. CDR1 is MGHRA, CDR2 YSYEKL, per germline. CDR3 length equals 18 residues. CDR3 sequence reads: CASSQGGLAGVGTGELFF. Here the CDR3 DNA reads TGCGCCAGCAGCCAAGGCGGCCTAGCGGGAGTAGGCACCGGGGAGCTGTTTTTT.

V usage is TRBV5-1 and J usage is TRBJ2-3; D is perhaps TRBD2 (7 bases). The CDR3 totals 15 residues. Trimming removed 4 bases at V and 5 bases at J, with 17 bases between. Germline lookup yields CDR1 SGHRS and CDR2 YFSETQ. The CDR3 reads CASSISGGSLDTQYF. The DNA of the CDR3 is TGCGCCAGCAGCATCTCGGGGGGCTCGCTAGATACGCAGTATTTT.

The rearrangement uses TRBV13 and TRBJ1-3, with unresolved D. The CDR3 sequence is 15 residues long. Trimming removed 8 bases from V and 0 bases from J, with 14 bases in between. Germline lookup yields CDR1 PRHDT and CDR2 FYEKMQ (reference sequence). The CDR3 loop is CASSRSLISGNTIYF. The CDR3, as DNA: TGTGCCAGCTCGAGGAGTTTAATCTCTGGAAACACCATATATTTT. Full variable domain (outside the CDR3, taken from reference TRBV13 and TRBJ1-3): AAGVIQSPRHLIKEKRETATLKCYPIPRHDTVYWYQQGPGQDPQFLISFYEKMQSDKGSIPDRFSAQQFSDYHSELNMSSLELGDSALYFCASSRSLISGNTIYFGEGSWLTVV.

This sequence joins TRBV7-9 and TRBJ2-7, with 9 positions matching TRBD1. The V segment lost 3 bases and the J segment 4 bases; nucleotides outside the gene matches: 4. CDR1 and CDR2 (germline): SEHNR, FQNEAQ (reference sequence). The CDR3 extends over 14 amino acids. CDR3: CASSLGQGFYEQYF. The CDR3 nucleotides read TGTGCCAGCAGCTTGGGACAGGGATTTTACGAGCAGTACTTC.

The V call is TRBV28, the J call TRBJ2-1; the match to TRBD2 covers 7 bases. The CDR3 consists of 18 residues. V shed 5 bases, J shed 5 bases, and the junction held 18 bases outside the gene matches. The germline V gene has CDR1 MDHEN and CDR2 SYDVKM. CDR3: CASSTSRRTGRFHNEQFF. The CDR3 DNA is TGTGCCAGCAGTACCTCCCGGCGGACCGGGAGGTTCCACAATGAGCAGTTCTTC.

The chain has TRBV5-1 and TRBJ2-1; no definite D call. Between the trimmed V and J ends, which lost 5 bases and 5 bases, there was a span of 14 bases. Germline CDR1 SGHRS, CDR2 YFSETQ. CDR3 length: 14 amino acids. CDR3 coding DNA: TGCGCCAGCAGACGAGGAGAAACGGACAATGAGCAGTTCTTC. It translates to CASRRGETDNEQFF.

The rearrangement uses TRBV7-2 and TRBJ2-4; D remains unclear. This CDR3 is 12 amino acids long. Germline CDR1 is SGHTA and CDR2 is FQGNSA. V dropped 8 bases and J dropped 4 bases, with 9 bases sitting between them. CDR3: CASCSKKNIQYF. The CDR3 nucleotides are TGTGCCAGCTGCAGTAAGAAAAACATTCAGTACTTC.

A remark on this clone: The sample has other DNA sequences that encode this CDR3 too. This chain links TRBV18 with TRBJ2-5; 15 bases match TRBD2. The CDR3 length is 15 residues. Germline CDR1 KGHSH, CDR2 LQKENI. V was clipped by 3 bases and J by 5 bases; unmatched bases: 1. CDR3 sequence (DNA): TGTGCCAGCTCACCTGGACTAGCGGGAGGGGAGACCCAGTACTTC. Translation: CASSPGLAGGETQYF.

The chain uses TRBV5-1 and TRBJ2-7, with 8 bases matching TRBD2. Germline V lookup: CDR1 SGHRS, CDR2 YFSETQ. This CDR3 has 14 amino acids. The ends lost 0 bases at V and 3 bases at J; junction bases unmatched: 2. The CDR3 DNA sequence: TGCGCCAGCAGCTTGGAGCGGGAGATCTACGAGCAGTACTTC. Translated, it gives CASSLEREIYEQYF.

The chain is built from TRBV5-1 and TRBJ2-7; the D gene is possibly TRBD2 (6 bases). Per the germline V gene, CDR1 is SGHRS and CDR2 is YFSETQ. This CDR3 comprises 15 residues. V was pared by 4 bases and J by 2 bases, with 16 bases between. CDR3 region: CASSLQRAYTYEQYF. CDR3 sequence (DNA): TGCGCCAGCAGCCTTCAGCGGGCTTACACCTACGAGCAGTACTTC. The full variable domain, completed using reference TRBV5-1 and TRBJ2-7, is KAGVTQTPRYLIKTRGQQVTLSCSPISGHRSVSWYQQTPGQGLQFLFEYFSETQRNKGNFPGRFSGRQFSNSRSEMNVSTLELGDSALYLCASSLQRAYTYEQYFGPGTRLTVT.

The genes are TRBV5-1 and TRBJ2-3, with D possibly being TRBD1 (6 bases). Germline V gene data show CDR1 as SGHRS and CDR2 as YFSETQ. This CDR3 has 15 residues. The V gene lost 4 bases and the J gene lost 3 bases, with 15 bases spanning the gap. The CDR3 region has the DNA TGCGCCAGCAGCCAGGACAGCTCGGGGACAGATACGCAGTATTTT. Amino acid sequence: CASSQDSSGTDTQYF.

V and J are TRBV18 and TRBJ1-4; no clear D. The germline V gene has CDR1 KGHSH and CDR2 LQKENI. Trimming shortened V by 0 bases and J by 5 bases, and 7 bases separated the two germline ends. This CDR3 contains 14 residues. Here the CDR3 reads CASSPPPGNEKLFF. In DNA form, the CDR3 reads TGTGCCAGCTCACCACCGCCAGGAAATGAAAAACTGTTTTTT.

V gene TRBV10-2 combines with J gene TRBJ2-5; 12 positions agree with TRBD2. From germline, CDR1 is WSHSY and CDR2 SAAADI. The CDR3 runs to 16 residues. Unmatched junction bases numbered 10, after V lost 6 bases and J lost 5 bases. In DNA, the CDR3 is TGCGCCAGCAGAGGGACTAGCGGGCGGCCATGGGAGACCCAGTACTTC. This translates into CASRGTSGRPWETQYF.

The chain couples TRBV28 to TRBJ2-1; a possible D gene is TRBD1 (5 bases). V shed 3 bases and J shed 7 bases, with 19 bases lying between them. The CDR3 length is 16 residues. CDR1 is MDHEN, CDR2 SYDVKM, per germline. The CDR3 region has the DNA TGTGCCAGCAGTTTGGGGCTGGGCCCCATCCCTAATGAGCAGTTCTTC. This codes for CASSLGLGPIPNEQFF.

The rearrangement links TRBV7-6 to TRBJ2-2, with D perhaps TRBD1 or TRBD2 (6 bases each). Trimming left V 3 bases short and J 6 bases short, with 14 bases between. Germline CDR1 and CDR2: SGHVS and FNYEAQ. CDR3 length: 15 residues. The CDR3: CASSLTTGGAGELFF. The CDR3 DNA reads as TGTGCCAGCAGCTTGACGACAGGAGGGGCCGGGGAGCTGTTTTTT. Full variable domain (missing parts from reference TRBV7-6 and TRBJ2-2): GAGVSQSPRYKVTKRGQDVALRCDPISGHVSLYWYRQALGQGPEFLTYFNYEAQQDKSGLPNDRFSAERPEGSISTLTIQRTEQRDSAMYRCASSLTTGGAGELFFGEGSRLTVL.

V and J are TRBV6-6 and TRBJ2-3, with TRBD1 as a possible D gene (5 bases). The germline V gene has CDR1 MNHNY and CDR2 SVGAGI (reference sequence). Trimming pared 4 bases from V and 5 bases from J, leaving 13 bases between. This CDR3 has 14 amino acids. CDR3 protein: CASSFSQGGDTQYF. CDR3 sequence (DNA): TGTGCCAGCAGTTTTTCTCAGGGTGGAGATACGCAGTATTTT.

V and J are TRBV5-1 and TRBJ1-1; 10 nucleotides match TRBD1. CDR3 length: 17 residues. Germline loops: CDR1 SGHRS, CDR2 YFSETQ. Unmatched junction bases numbered 8, after V lost 2 bases and J lost 1 base. In DNA form, the CDR3 reads TGCGCCAGCAGCTTCGGACAGGGGGGAACGTGGAACACTGAAGCTTTCTTT. This encodes CASSFGQGGTWNTEAFF.

This clone came up once. The chain combines TRBV4-2 with TRBJ2-1, with 11 bases matching TRBD2. In germline, CDR1 is LGHNA, CDR2 YNFKEQ. This CDR3 is 15 amino acids long. V was clipped by 1 base and J by 7 bases; unmatched bases: 3. The CDR3 DNA sequence: TGTGCCAGCAGCCAAGTGGGGACTAGCGGTAATGAGCAGTTCTTC. This sequence encodes CASSQVGTSGNEQFF.

The V call is TRBV2, the J call TRBJ2-5; a weak D match, TRBD1 (5 bases). This CDR3 is built from 15 residues. Trimming pared 6 bases from V and 2 bases from J, leaving 16 bases between. Germline CDR1 is SNHLY and CDR2 is FYNNEI. The CDR3 nucleotides read TGTGCCAGCAGGGTACGACAGAACTCACAAGAGACCCAGTACTTC. This translates into CASRVRQNSQETQYF.

The chain links TRBV5-1 to TRBJ2-3; 8 nucleotides agree with TRBD1. The CDR3 consists of 14 residues. The J segment lost 2 bases and the V segment lost 3 bases, leaving 2 bases of the junction unmatched. Germline V gene sequence: CDR1 SGHRS, CDR2 YFSETQ. Here the CDR3 reads CASSSDRVTDTQYF. CDR3 sequence (DNA): TGCGCCAGCAGCTCGGACAGGGTCACAGATACGCAGTATTTT.

The V call is TRBV7-3, the J call TRBJ2-6; D gene unclear. The CDR3 is 16 amino acids. CDR1 is SGHTA, CDR2 FQGTGA, per germline. V lost 5 bases to trimming and J lost 1 base, with 12 bases between them. The CDR3 loop reads CASSLEGVSGANVLTF. DNA for the CDR3: TGTGCCAGCAGCCTGGAAGGTGTTTCTGGGGCCAACGTCCTGACTTTC.

For this clone: A far larger clone is one base from this, pointing to a likely read error. The same CDR3 is also encoded by other DNA sequences in this sample. V usage is TRBV30 and J usage is TRBJ2-1, with D uncertain. The germline V and J ends were trimmed by 3 bases and 2 bases, with 5 bases remaining between them. CDR3 size: 12 residues. Germline lookup yields CDR1 GTSNPN and CDR2 SVGIG (reference sequence). CDR3 sequence: CAWSGAYNEQFF. CDR3 nucleotide sequence: TGTGCCTGGAGCGGAGCCTACAATGAGCAGTTCTTC. The variable domain in full, with the rest retrieved from reference TRBV30 and TRBJ2-1, is SQTIHQWPATLVQPVGSPLSLECTVEGTSNPNLYWYRQAAGRGLQLLFYSVGIGQISSEVPQNLSASRPQDRQFILSSKKLLLSDSGFYLCAWSGAYNEQFFGPGTRLTVL.

The chain couples TRBV25-1 to TRBJ2-5; D could derive from TRBD1 or TRBD2 (5 bases each). Looked up from germline, CDR1 is MGHDK and CDR2 is SYGVNS. The CDR3 length is 17 residues. The V end was cut by 7 bases, the J end by 9 bases, with 30 bases between. The CDR3 loop reads CASTIGGSRTPRGAQYF. CDR3 nucleotide sequence: TGTGCCAGCACCATTGGGGGATCACGGACCCCTCGTGGGGCCCAGTACTTC.